This T cell receptor (beta chain) was retrieved from a study of T cell responses to AZD1222 COVID-19 vaccine. Study outcomes and limitations: Repertoires were obtained only post-peak T cell response. Across spike, vaccine-associated CD4 TCRs were found, dominant at 160-218 and 743-854.

Profiled with immunoSEQ multiplex PCR; TCRdb holds only in-frame clones, not every one. The table lists around 120,000 clones, 85% to 90% of them singletons. Germline V CDR1 and CDR2: SGHTA, FQGNSA. The ends were cut back, 5 bases at V and 9 bases at J, with 16 bases in the middle. This CDR3 region has 13 residues. On this clone itself: Its antigen is still unknown.

Source: peripheral blood, taken on day 0 of AZD1222 vaccination. J is TRBJ1-1 and V is TRBV7-2; TRBD1 is a possible D gene (6 bases). This receptor was identified in an adult in good health. The CDR3 DNA reads TGTGCCAGCAGCGAACAGGGTAGCTTGAAAGCTTTCTTT. Its protein is CASSEQGSLKAFF.